This entry describes one T cell receptor beta chain. The CDR3 length is 15 residues. Between the trimmed V and J ends, which lost 0 bases and 1 base, there was a span of 8 bases. Germline V gene data show CDR1 as MNHEY and CDR2 as SMNVEV (reference sequence). It was cDNA, reverse transcribed from extracted RNA, that served as the sequencing template. Libraries were prepared by immunoSEQ multiplex PCR; TCRdb keeps only in-frame clonotypes and omits some of them. The table has a few hundred thousand clones, less than 50% seen once. Treatment here: oral pan-JAK inhibitor, 5-10 mg twice daily. The entry originates in a study of CD8+ T cells in alopecia areata.

The sequenced sample was CD4+ T cells sorted from blood, obtained around week 36, from a patient treated with tofacitinib. This sequence originates from a human donor with alopecia areata. This chain uses TRBV27 with TRBJ2-3; D gene ambiguous. CDR3 DNA sequence: TGTGCCAGCAGTTTATCTCTCTGGGGCACAGATACGCAGTATTTT. This translates into CASSLSLWGTDTQYF.